This paragraph reports one T cell receptor (beta chain). Germline loops: CDR1 MDHEN, CDR2 SYDVKM. V was trimmed by 7 bases and J by 6 bases, leaving 12 bases between them. The CDR3 loop spans 12 amino acids. The data originate from a study of cytomegalovirus exposure and HLA in healthy donors. Study-level background: In a later analysis, the approximately 120 validation repertoires were reported to have used the same platform as the 550 to 850 first-cohort repertoires.

Produced via immunoSEQ multiplex PCR; TCRdb's table is partial and in-frame only. The sample holds 200,000 to 250,000 clones; 80% to 95% are singletons and the top ten take 1.1%. Sequences were obtained from PBMCs. The receptor comes from a woman between 18 and 29 years old in good health and CMV-seronegative. The chain recombines TRBV28 with TRBJ1-1, with D tentatively TRBD1 (5 bases). CDR3 sequence (DNA): TGTGCCAGCACAGGGCGAGGAGCTGAAGCTTTCTTT. This codes for CASTGRGAEAFF.